This T cell receptor (beta chain) is drawn from a study of OX40 agonist ivuxolimab in advanced cancers. This table comes from immunoSEQ multiplex PCR, and its TCRdb copy is limited to in-frame clones, with some not included. The sample yields 22,000 or so clones, 65% to 90% seen once. CDR3 length: 15 residues. V was shortened by 6 bases and J by 2 bases, with 15 bases between the two germline ends. CDR1 LNHDA and CDR2 SQIVND come from the germline V gene (reference sequence). This clonotype originated in an adult with an advanced solid tumor such as melanoma, head and neck, liver or kidney cancer. Here the sequenced sample was CD4+ or CD8+ T cells sorted from blood, taken in a trial of the OX40 agonist ivuxolimab. The rearrangement links TRBV19 to TRBJ2-3; D possibly matches TRBD1 or TRBD2 (5 bases each). CDR3 nucleotides: TGTGCCAGTAGCCTTAGCGTGGGGGTCACAGATACGCAGTATTTT. Protein product: CASSLSVGVTDTQYF.